This T cell receptor (beta chain) derives from a study of blood T cell repertoires in COVID-19. Only in-frame clones appear in the TCRdb table, and some are missing; sequencing was by immunoSEQ multiplex PCR. The sample includes 90,000 or so clones, about 88% of them seen just once. This clone appeared once. The TCR originated in a man of 80 years or more with active or convalescent COVID-19. What was sequenced was peripheral blood.

The CDR3 reads CATSRVGGSYNEQFF. The CDR3 DNA follows: TGTGCCACCAGCAGAGTCGGTGGCTCCTACAATGAGCAGTTCTTC. The chain combines TRBV15 with TRBJ2-1; D call uncertain. The CDR3 runs to 15 residues. Germline V lookup: CDR1 LNHNV, CDR2 YYDKDF (reference sequence). With 1 base removed from V and 0 bases from J, the gap between germline ends came to 7 bases.